The 28 T cell receptor beta chains listed next were all sequenced from one sample in a study of T cells in Graves' hyperthyroidism and ophthalmopathy. Researchers amplified the TCR beta CDR3 regions from RNA transcripts. With the HTBI primer set, the TCR CDR3 went through a first round of RT-PCR. One entry per CDR3 protein, called by TCRdb with MiXCR from the multiplex PCR reads. The table lists 200,000 to 250,000 distinct CDR3 sequences, approximately 25% of them singletons, with 30% to 40% in the top ten. The sequencing sample was made of blood. The receptors stem from a woman in her 40s with Graves' ophthalmopathy.

The V and J genes are TRBV5-1 and TRBJ2-7; TRBD1 is a possible D gene (8 bases). V was pared by 2 bases and J by 4 bases, with 16 bases between. The CDR3 runs to 15 residues. The germline V gene has CDR1 SGHRS and CDR2 YFSETQ. The DNA of the CDR3 is TGCGCCAGCAGCTTCGCAGGACAGGGAGGGTACGAGCAGTACTTC. This codes for CASSFAGQGGYEQYF.

There are many counts of this clonotype. The gene calls are TRBV19 and TRBJ1-2, with 7 bases that match TRBD1. The V gene end was trimmed by 2 bases and the J gene end by 4 bases; junction bases not matched to a gene: 13. This CDR3 comprises 17 residues. Germline CDR1 and CDR2: LNHDA and SQIVND (reference sequence). CDR3 in DNA: TGTGCCAGTAGTATAAAGGGGACGGGGACAGACCTCTATGGCTACACCTTC. Protein: CASSIKGTGTDLYGYTF. Supplemented by reference TRBV19 and TRBJ1-2, the full variable domain reads DGGITQSPKYLFRKEGQNVTLSCEQNLNHDAMYWYRQDPGQGLRLIYYSQIVNDFQKGDIAEGYSVSREKKESFPLTVTSAQKNPTAFYLCASSIKGTGTDLYGYTFGSGTRLTVV.

This clonotype was observed at least ten times. This chain connects TRBV6-5 to TRBJ2-5, with 9 bases that match TRBD1. V was pared by 0 bases and J by 5 bases, with 10 bases of the junction left unmatched. CDR1 MNHEY and CDR2 SVGAGI come from the germline V gene. The CDR3 has 17 amino acids. As DNA, the CDR3 is TGTGCCAGCAGTTACTCTAATACAGGGGGCCCGAGTGAGACCCAGTACTTC. Translation gives CASSYSNTGGPSETQYF.

This rearrangement joins TRBV24-1 to TRBJ2-5; TRBD1 matches 9 bases. Germline values: CDR1 KGHDR, CDR2 SFDVKD. The CDR3 runs 15 residues. With V trimmed by 5 bases and J by 4 bases, 7 bases remained unmatched. The CDR3 is CATSGGGQGGETQYF. The CDR3 DNA reads TGTGCCACCAGTGGAGGGGGACAGGGTGGAGAGACCCAGTACTTC.

The genes are TRBV4-1 and TRBJ2-7; TRBD2 aligns across 8 bases. V was clipped by 0 bases and J by 4 bases; unmatched bases: 8. CDR1 is MGHRA, CDR2 YSYEKL, per germline. This CDR3 region has 16 residues. In DNA, the CDR3 is TGCGCCAGCAGCCAAGATGCGGCTAGCGGGCTGTACGAGCAGTACTTC. This codes for CASSQDAASGLYEQYF.

This clonotype was observed many times. The V and J genes are TRBV27 and TRBJ2-4, with TRBD2 matching 9 bases. The CDR3 spans 18 residues. In germline, CDR1 is MNHEY, CDR2 SMNVEV (reference sequence). J was trimmed by 1 base and V by 1 base; bases with no gene match: 8. The CDR3: CASSLYGGRVFAKNIQYF. The CDR3 DNA follows: TGTGCCAGCAGTTTATATGGCGGGAGGGTGTTTGCCAAAAACATTCAGTACTTC.

This clonotype was seen at least ten times. DNA for the CDR3: TGTGCCAGCAGGGATACAGCCACTGAAGCTTTCTTT. This translates into CASRDTATEAFF. This chain joins TRBV28 and TRBJ1-1; D is uncertain. The CDR3 length is 12 residues. Trimming pared 6 bases from V and 4 bases from J, leaving 9 bases between. Germline V gene lookup returns CDR1 MDHEN and CDR2 SYDVKM.

This clonotype was seen ten or more times. The chain links TRBV24-1 to TRBJ1-5; 7 bases match TRBD1. Germline loops: CDR1 KGHDR, CDR2 SFDVKD. The CDR3 extends over 15 amino acids. Trimming took 3 bases from V and 2 from J; bases not matched to a gene: 3. CDR3 nucleotides: TGTGCCACCAGTGATAACAGGGGCGGCAATCAGCCCCAGCATTTT. Protein product: CATSDNRGGNQPQHF.

The CDR3 here is CASSINGAHEQFF. For the CDR3, the DNA is TGTGCCAGCAGCATTAACGGCGCCCACGAGCAGTTCTTC. The chain is built from TRBV12-3 or TRBV12-4 and TRBJ2-7; D uncertain. The tail of the sequence fits TRBJ2-1 better, so the J call may be wrong. This CDR3 is built from 13 residues.

The chain joins TRBV28 to TRBJ2-7; weak D call: TRBD2 (7 bases). The CDR3 loop spans 14 amino acids. Trimming pared 7 bases from V and 4 bases from J, leaving 17 bases between. Germline CDR1 MDHEN, CDR2 SYDVKM. CDR3 protein: CASTTAGAWYEQYF. The CDR3 DNA reads TGTGCCAGCACCACGGCGGGGGCATGGTACGAGCAGTACTTC. Variable domain in full (rest from reference TRBV28 and TRBJ2-7): DVKVTQSSRYLVKRTGEKVFLECVQDMDHENMFWYRQDPGLGLRLIYFSYDVKMKEKGDIPEGYSVSREKKERFSLILESASTNQTSMYLCASTTAGAWYEQYFGPGTRLTVT.

This clonotype was seen many times. This chain connects TRBV30 to TRBJ2-7; D is unclear. Looked up from germline, CDR1 is GTSNPN and CDR2 is SVGIG (reference sequence). Trimming shortened V by 4 bases and J by 0 bases, and 13 bases separated the two germline ends. The CDR3 consists of 14 residues. The chain's CDR3 is CAWNLPGYSYEQYF. DNA of the CDR3: TGTGCCTGGAACCTACCGGGCTACTCCTACGAGCAGTACTTC.

This clonotype occurred many times. V and J are TRBV19 and TRBJ1-2; perhaps TRBD1 as D (5 bases). Trimming cost V 7 bases and J 3 bases, with 12 bases left between them. There are 13 residues in the CDR3. Looked up from germline, CDR1 is LNHDA and CDR2 is SQIVND (reference sequence). DNA for the CDR3: TGTGCCAGTAATGTCGGGGGAGACTATGGCTACACCTTC. It translates to CASNVGGDYGYTF.

This clonotype was picked up many times. J is TRBJ2-7 and V is TRBV28, with TRBD1 matching 9 bases. Trimming cost V 2 bases and J 4 bases; bases outside gene matches: 0. This CDR3 region has 13 residues. CDR1 and CDR2 from the germline V gene are MDHEN and SYDVKM. CDR3 amino acids: CASSLGTGYEQYF. In nucleotides, the CDR3 is TGTGCCAGCAGTTTAGGGACAGGGTACGAGCAGTACTTC.

Notes on this clonotype: This clone may be a read error of a much larger clone one base away. The chain is built from TRBV20-1 and TRBJ2-7; 9 nucleotides agree with TRBD1. The germline gives CDR1 DFQATT, CDR2 SNEGSKA (reference sequence). CDR3 length equals 14 residues. The CDR3 sequence is CNAINRGLGDEQYF. The CDR3 DNA reads TGCAATGCTATCAACAGGGGGCTTGGTGATGAGCAGTACTTC.

This clonotype was seen at least ten times. The chain uses TRBV12-3 or TRBV12-4 and TRBJ2-2; 9 bases agree with TRBD2. CDR3 length: 15 amino acids. The V gene end was trimmed by 6 bases and the J gene end by 2 bases; junction bases not matched to a gene: 4. The CDR3 coding sequence is TGTGCCAGCAGCTCTCTAGCGGGAAACACCGGGGAGCTGTTTTTT. Amino acids: CASSSLAGNTGELFF.

The sample holds many counts of this clonotype. J is TRBJ1-5 and V is TRBV3-1, with 9 bases that match TRBD1. CDR1 LGHDT and CDR2 YNNKEL come from the germline V gene (reference sequence). The CDR3 runs 15 residues. Trimming took 4 bases from V and 3 from J; bases not matched to a gene: 4. CDR3 loop: CASSPQGAINQPQHF. CDR3 DNA: TGTGCCAGCAGCCCACAGGGGGCCATCAATCAGCCCCAGCATTTT.

This clonotype occurred many times. As DNA, the CDR3 is TGTGCCAGCAGTGTGGCCGTAAGCTCCTACGAGCAGTACTTC. Its protein is CASSVAVSSYEQYF. The chain carries TRBV25-1 and TRBJ2-7; D gene unclear. Trimming took off 4 bases at V and 0 bases at J, with 10 bases between the two ends. The length of the CDR3 is 14 residues. Per the germline V gene, CDR1 is MGHDK and CDR2 is SYGVNS.

Concerning this clonotype: One end of the junction is discordant with germline, which a read error may explain. V is TRBV20-1 and J is TRBJ2-7; a weak D match, TRBD1 (5 bases). CDR3 length equals 15 residues. CDR1 is DFQATT and CDR2 is SNEGSKA in the germline V gene (reference sequence). The CDR3 loop reads CSATPTAQRPYEQYF. CDR3 DNA: TGCAGTGCTACCCCGACAGCACAAAGACCCTATGAGCAGTACTTC.

CDR3 amino acids: CASSTAEPDSPLHF. For the CDR3, the DNA is TGTGCCAGCAGCACCGCCGAGCCTGATTCACCCCTCCACTTT. The chain links TRBV11-1 to TRBJ1-6; D is unresolved. The CDR3 has 14 residues. V gave up 5 bases and J gave up 8 bases, with 13 bases separating them. Germline V gene data show CDR1 as SGHAT and CDR2 as FQDESV (reference sequence).

Many counts were recorded for this clonotype. This rearrangement joins TRBV28 to TRBJ1-6, with D unclear. Between the trimmed V and J ends, which lost 2 bases and 5 bases, there was a span of 10 bases. The germline gives CDR1 MDHEN, CDR2 SYDVKM. The CDR3 extends over 15 amino acids. CDR3 DNA sequence: TGTGCCAGCAGTTTAGAGTATACAGATAATTCACCCCTCCACTTT. Amino acid sequence: CASSLEYTDNSPLHF. Full variable domain (remainder filled in from reference TRBV28 and TRBJ1-6): DVKVTQSSRYLVKRTGEKVFLECVQDMDHENMFWYRQDPGLGLRLIYFSYDVKMKEKGDIPEGYSVSREKKERFSLILESASTNQTSMYLCASSLEYTDNSPLHFGNGTRLTVT.

This clonotype was found many times. The J gene is TRBJ2-4, the V gene TRBV7-2; D uncertain. Trimming cost V 5 bases and J 0 bases, with 17 bases left between them. This CDR3 has 17 amino acids. Germline CDR1 SGHTA, CDR2 FQGNSA. In DNA form, the CDR3 reads TGTGCCAGCAGCCCGCCTCTTATGGTTTTAGCCAAAAACATTCAGTACTTC. It specifies CASSPPLMVLAKNIQYF.

This clonotype was seen only a few times. The chain has TRBV28 and TRBJ1-6, with D possibly matching TRBD1 (6 bases). This CDR3 comprises 17 residues. Germline V CDR1 and CDR2: MDHEN, SYDVKM. V was clipped by 1 base and J by 8 bases, with 18 bases between them. CDR3: CASSLFFWGAEDSPLHF. CDR3 nucleotide sequence: TGTGCCAGCAGTTTATTTTTCTGGGGGGCTGAGGATTCACCCCTCCACTTT.

This clonotype has a count of ten or more. The rearrangement links TRBV10-3 to TRBJ1-5; D ambiguous. Germline values: CDR1 ENHRY, CDR2 SYGVKD. This CDR3 region has 14 residues. Trimming pared 6 bases from V and 3 bases from J, leaving 12 bases between. CDR3 bases: TGTGCCATCAGCTCCGGACCGTTCAATCAGCCCCAGCATTTT. Protein sequence: CAISSGPFNQPQHF.

This clonotype was seen many times. The chain has TRBV7-2 and TRBJ2-4; TRBD1 is a possible D gene (6 bases). The CDR3 loop spans 16 amino acids. Per germline, CDR1 SGHTA and CDR2 FQGNSA. With 4 bases removed from V and 1 base from J, the gap between germline ends came to 14 bases. DNA of the CDR3: TGTGCCAGCAGCTCGCCAGGGGTTCAGGCCAAAAACATTCAGTACTTC. Residues: CASSSPGVQAKNIQYF.

This clonotype came up many times. The V gene is TRBV29-1, the J gene TRBJ2-7, with 8 bases aligning to TRBD1. CDR3 size: 12 residues. J lost 7 bases, V lost 3 bases, and 5 bases had no gene match. The V gene's germline CDR1 is SQVTM and CDR2 ANQGSEA. CDR3 bases: TGCAGCGTTGACAGGGGGCTGGGGGAGCAGTACTTC. Protein: CSVDRGLGEQYF.

This clonotype was picked up many times. V and J are TRBV20-1 and TRBJ2-4; 7 nucleotides line up with TRBD1. Germline trimming cut 4 bases from V and 1 base from J; bases unmatched to any gene: 4. This CDR3 comprises 14 residues. In germline, CDR1 is DFQATT, CDR2 SNEGSKA (reference sequence). Here the CDR3 reads CSATTGEAKNIQYF. The CDR3 nucleotides are TGCAGTGCTACTACAGGGGAGGCCAAAAACATTCAGTACTTC.

This clonotype was recorded many times. This chain links TRBV6-5 with TRBJ1-2, with TRBD1 matching over 9 bases. The CDR3 consists of 14 residues. CDR1 MNHEY and CDR2 SVGAGI come from the germline V gene. V gave up 9 bases and J gave up 7 bases; unmatched junction bases: 12. The CDR3 loop is CASSLRDREVGYTF. The CDR3 nucleotides are TGTGCCAGTTCTCTCCGGGACAGGGAGGTTGGCTACACCTTC.

The J gene is TRBJ1-1, the V gene TRBV7-2, with 8 bases identical to TRBD1. This CDR3 has 14 amino acids. CDR1 SGHTA and CDR2 FQGNSA come from the germline V gene. The V gene end was trimmed by 2 bases and the J gene end by 7 bases; junction bases not matched to a gene: 6. The CDR3 here is CASSLLGGTGEAFF. CDR3 bases: TGTGCCAGCAGCTTATTAGGGGGGACAGGTGAAGCTTTCTTT.